This T cell receptor beta chain is from a study of blood T cell repertoires in COVID-19. Study summary: Some COVID-19 samples were acute and others convalescent; all came from the United States, Italy and Spain. T cells, B-cell-depleted T cells, or PBMCs supplied cDNA or gDNA.

V was clipped by 7 bases and J by 0 bases, with 8 bases between them. The CDR3 runs 14 residues. The V gene's germline CDR1 is SGDLS and CDR2 YYNGEE. Sequenced by immunoSEQ multiplex PCR; TCRdb stores in-frame clones only, minus some. The data contain some 220,000 clones, 65% to 85% of them singletons. The clonotype comes from a woman in her 30s who had recovered from COVID-19. Sequencing was done on a sample of peripheral blood. The chain uses TRBV9 and TRBJ2-6, with D unclear. DNA for the CDR3: TGTGCCAGCCGGAGCGACTCTGGGGCCAACGTCCTGACTTTC. Translated: CASRSDSGANVLTF.